This T cell receptor beta chain comes out of a study of blood T cells in healthy people across ages (dated by TCRdb to about 2015). With respect to the entire study: Template switching captured roughly one uniquely barcoded TCR beta cDNA molecule per two T cells in model experiments. Using the same blood draw, the study looked at two additional independent replicas of 1 million unique cDNA reads for two donors, one aged 18 to 29 and the other aged 80 or older. Age-related changes in TCR beta repertoire diversity were measured in the study by deep sequencing normalized with unique cDNA molecular identifiers. To avoid experimental bias, donors of different ages were randomly spread across the sequencing lanes. Donors were grouped into four age groups: young (average 16 years), middle-aged (around 39), aged (62) and long-lived (just over 80). The paper as a whole reports these results and caveats: As age increased, observed TCR beta diversity per million T cells dropped in a roughly linear way, and a significant reduction was already evident by age 40. There was a strong correlation between observed TCR beta diversity and the percentage of naive T cells measured by flow cytometry. Because the CMV infection status of the donors was unknown, age-related changes in expanded clonotypes may potentially have been confounded. The long-lived group showed more naive CD4+ T cells, fewer expanded clones and increased TCR diversity than the aged group, suggesting age selection. Conclusive comparison of naive and antigen-experienced compartments was prevented by the profiling of bulk unsorted PBMCs. Estimates of total diversity based on one million sequenced T cells were considered lower bounds and underestimates.

Library generation was performed with 5' RACE. The sequencer listed for this sample is Illumina HiSeq 2500. A second roughly 6 to 12 cycle PCR used a sample-barcoded 5' primer and a J-beta primer mix. A template-switch 5' adaptor carrying 12 random nucleotides introduced a unique molecular identifier onto each TCR beta cDNA molecule. Each sample yielded at least 2.5 million CDR3-containing paired-end reads. First-strand cDNA was synthesized from all RNA with the Mint cDNA synthesis kit, primed by a TRBC-specific oligonucleotide. Following uracil-DNA glycosylase treatment, all cDNA underwent a first 18-cycle PCR with the universal primers M1SS and BC2_uni_R. In the original analysis: For normalization, 1 million high-quality reads were randomly selected from each sample, with every read carrying a distinct molecular identifier. Instead of being binned into consensus sequences, reads with shared molecular identifiers were discarded. MiTCR, set to a Q25 quality threshold and the strictest error-elimination algorithm, was used for CDR3 identification, clonotype clustering and error correction. A nonparametric unseen species model with Euler transformation was used to estimate a lower bound on total TCR beta diversity. TCRdb reprocessing: public reads trimmed at Q25 with fastp, clones called with MiXCR, in-frame beta chains kept. Entries that share a CDR3 protein sequence are merged under the most common genes and DNA. TCRdb assigned the V and J calls; the authors' analysis was not used. The table for this sample lists approximately 800,000 distinct CDR3 sequences; 58% of them were counted only once. The ten largest clones add up to 20% to 25% of the sample.

On this clonotype itself: The antigen it binds to is not known. Qualities for individual bases were not recorded, and no much larger clone is one base off.

From the germline V gene (reference sequence), CDR1 is SEHNR and CDR2 is FQNEAQ. From cysteine to phenylalanine, the CDR3 is 16 amino acids long. CDR3 DNA only is kept here, 48 bases in frame from base 1. Germline trimming: 5 bases from V, 11 bases from J; junction bases outside gene matches: 19. The donors were roughly 38 Caucasian individuals from Russia, aged 6 to 90 years, who were systemically healthy. Approximately 9 milliliters of peripheral blood were collected from each donor into EDTA-treated Vacutainer tubes. PBMCs were isolated by Ficoll-Paque density-gradient centrifugation, with at least 6 million obtained per sample. Trizol reagent was used to extract total RNA from PBMCs, with at least 5.5 micrograms per sample. For every donor, an aliquot of PBMCs went through flow cytometry to measure the percentages of naive CD45RAhigh/CD27high T cells.

The sequence was obtained from a man aged 25 to 40 in good health. The chain links TRBV7-9 with TRBJ2-5; 8 bases in the junction line up with TRBD2. Sequencing input: blood. The DNA reads as follows: TGTGCCAGCAGCCTCGGGAGGGCACAGAGAAGCAATGAGCAGTACTTC. This encodes CASSLGRAQRSNEQYF.